What follows are 23 T cell receptor beta chains derived from one specimen sequenced in a study of T cells after posttransplantation cyclophosphamide. Some clones are missing from TCRdb's copy, which holds only in-frame ones; the method was immunoSEQ multiplex PCR. The sample contains fewer than 40,000 clones, roughly 90% of which appear only once. The material sequenced was PBMCs. The receptor set was obtained from a woman in her 40s with a blood cancer, CMV-positive, and with a related stem cell donor.

The V and J genes are TRBV5-6 and TRBJ2-7; 8 nucleotides align to TRBD1. With V trimmed by 3 bases and J by 4 bases, 15 bases remained unmatched. The V gene's germline CDR1 is SGHDT and CDR2 YYEEEE. CDR3 length: 17 amino acids. The CDR3 reads CASSWRTGSGYGYEQYF. As DNA, the CDR3 is TGTGCCAGCAGCTGGCGGACAGGGTCCGGGTACGGTTACGAGCAGTACTTC.

This clone was counted between two and nine times. The genes are TRBV19 and TRBJ2-7; the D gene is possibly TRBD2 (5 bases). The CDR3 runs to 14 residues. The V and J ends lost 6 bases and 1 base respectively, with 13 bases between them. CDR1 LNHDA and CDR2 SQIVND come from the germline V gene (reference sequence). The CDR3 region is CASRSRGGSYEQYF. The CDR3 DNA sequence: TGTGCCAGTAGGAGCAGAGGCGGGTCCTACGAGCAGTACTTC.

CDR3 region: CASSSEGQFEAFF. In nucleotides, the CDR3 is TGTGCCAGCAGCTCCGAGGGACAGTTTGAAGCTTTCTTT. V is TRBV11-2 and J is TRBJ1-1, with TRBD1 matching over 7 bases. The V and J ends lost 4 bases and 7 bases, in that order; junction bases with no gene match: 6. Germline V gives CDR1 SGHAT, CDR2 FQNNGV. There are 13 residues in the CDR3.

The V and J genes are TRBV10-3 and TRBJ2-2, with TRBD1 matching 9 bases. The V gene end was trimmed by 8 bases and the J gene end by 6 bases; junction bases not matched to a gene: 13. The CDR3 is 16 residues long. The germline V gene encodes CDR1 ENHRY and CDR2 SYGVKD. The CDR3 bases are TGTGCCATCCCGAAGGAGGGGACAGGGCCCCCCGGGGAGCTGTTTTTT. Translated: CAIPKEGTGPPGELFF.

The chain has TRBV5-4 and TRBJ2-7; 7 bases align to TRBD1. Germline CDR1 is SGHNT and CDR2 is YYREEE (reference sequence). This CDR3 is built from 16 residues. The trim removed 4 bases at V and 0 bases at J, leaving 10 bases unmatched. CDR3 region: CASSTNRGQGSYEQYF. The CDR3 bases are TGTGCCAGCAGCACTAACAGGGGTCAGGGCTCCTACGAGCAGTACTTC.

The rearrangement joins TRBV7-3 to TRBJ2-7, with TRBD1 identical over 9 bases. V shed 5 bases and J 2 bases; nucleotides not matched to a gene: 4. The germline V gene encodes CDR1 SGHTA and CDR2 FQGTGA. The CDR3 runs to 14 residues. CDR3 DNA sequence: TGTGCCAGCAGCCCGGGACAGGGTACCTACGAGCAGTACTTC. It yields the protein CASSPGQGTYEQYF. The full variable domain, with the rest looked up from reference TRBV7-3 and TRBJ2-7, is GAGVSQTPSNKVTEKGKYVELRCDPISGHTALYWYRQSLGQGPEFLIYFQGTGAADDSGLPNDRFFAVRPEGSVSTLKIQRTERGDSAVYLCASSPGQGTYEQYFGPGTRLTVT.

The rearrangement links TRBV7-2 to TRBJ2-7; TRBD2 might be the D (6 bases). The V end lost 5 bases, the J end lost 3 bases, and 17 bases lay between the germline ends. Germline loops: CDR1 SGHTA, CDR2 FQGNSA. The CDR3 consists of 15 residues. The CDR3 bases are TGTGCCAGCAGCCCGCGGGGCAACGGATTCTACGAGCAGTACTTC. Residues: CASSPRGNGFYEQYF. Full variable domain (remainder filled in from reference TRBV7-2 and TRBJ2-7): GAGVSQSPSNKVTEKGKDVELRCDPISGHTALYWYRQSLGQGLEFLIYFQGNSAPDKSGLPSDRFSAERTGGSVSTLTIQRTQQEDSAVYLCASSPRGNGFYEQYFGPGTRLTVT.

This clone was recorded only once. The V and J genes are TRBV9 and TRBJ1-6, with 7 nucleotides matching TRBD1. This CDR3 comprises 14 residues. Germline CDR1 SGDLS, CDR2 YYNGEE. V shed 0 bases, J shed 7 bases, and the junction held 1 base outside the gene matches. CDR3 protein: CASSVGQGNSPLHF. The CDR3 bases are TGTGCCAGCAGCGTAGGACAGGGCAATTCACCCCTCCACTTT.

The table lists this clone with a count of one. The J gene is TRBJ1-4, the V gene TRBV2, with a weak D call TRBD1 (5 bases). The germline V gene encodes CDR1 SNHLY and CDR2 FYNNEI. This CDR3 comprises 15 residues. Trimming pared 2 bases from V and 3 bases from J, leaving 10 bases between. Here the CDR3 DNA reads TGTGCCAGCAGTGAACAGGGTCCGGCTAATGAAAAACTGTTTTTT. It codes for CASSEQGPANEKLFF.

CDR3: CASSVPQGADNKNIQYF. The DNA for the CDR3 is TGTGCCAGCAGTGTTCCACAGGGGGCGGACAATAAAAACATTCAGTACTTC. The chain has TRBV25-1 and TRBJ2-4, with TRBD1 matching over 9 bases. Germline-derived CDR1 and CDR2 are MGHDK and SYGVNS. V lost 4 bases to trimming and J lost 4 bases; unmatched junction nucleotides: 11. The CDR3 contains 17 residues.

This CDR3 reads CASTIRAGAETQYF. CDR3 coding DNA: TGTGCCAGTACCATCCGCGCGGGGGCAGAGACCCAGTACTTC. The chain has TRBV19 and TRBJ2-5; a possible D gene is TRBD2 (7 bases). V lost 7 bases and J 4 bases, leaving 16 bases between the germline ends. Germline-derived CDR1 and CDR2 are LNHDA and SQIVND (reference sequence). The CDR3 runs to 14 residues.

V usage is TRBV5-4 and J usage is TRBJ2-2; D might be TRBD1 (6 bases). V was clipped by 0 bases and J by 1 base, with 7 bases between them. Looked up from germline, CDR1 is SGHNT and CDR2 is YYREEE (reference sequence). The CDR3 is made up of 15 amino acids. CDR3 residues: CASSLDRVNTGELFF. The CDR3 DNA follows: TGTGCCAGCAGCTTGGACAGGGTGAACACCGGGGAGCTGTTTTTT.

The chain carries TRBV7-6 and TRBJ2-2, with D perhaps matching TRBD2 (6 bases). V lost 5 bases to trimming and J lost 0 bases, with 16 bases between them. This CDR3 contains 17 residues. CDR1 is SGHVS and CDR2 is FNYEAQ in the germline V gene. This CDR3 is CASSHHPGDPNTGELFF. The CDR3 DNA follows: TGTGCCAGCAGCCATCATCCGGGGGACCCGAACACCGGGGAGCTGTTTTTT.

The chain is built from TRBV19 and TRBJ2-2; D ambiguous. Trimming pared 5 bases from V and 0 bases from J, leaving 13 bases between. This CDR3 has 16 residues. Germline V lookup: CDR1 LNHDA, CDR2 SQIVND (reference sequence). The CDR3 protein is CASSASSLANTGELFF. The CDR3 bases are TGTGCCAGTAGTGCTAGTAGTTTGGCGAACACCGGGGAGCTGTTTTTT.

This sequence joins TRBV10-3 and TRBJ2-6; D may be TRBD1 (6 bases). The CDR3 is made up of 17 amino acids. Trimming took off 6 bases at V and 0 bases at J, with 15 bases between the two ends. CDR1 and CDR2 (germline): ENHRY, SYGVKD. CDR3 loop: CAISLTGSSSGANVLTF. CDR3 nucleotide sequence: TGTGCCATCAGCCTGACAGGTTCTAGCTCTGGGGCCAACGTCCTGACTTTC.

This clone occurred a few times. The CDR3 coding sequence is TGCGCCAGCAGCTCCCGTCCCGGGACAGGGAGGGGGAATGAAAAACTGTTTTTT. It yields the protein CASSSRPGTGRGNEKLFF. This rearrangement joins TRBV5-1 to TRBJ1-4; 9 nucleotides match TRBD1. The CDR3 is 18 amino acids. In germline, CDR1 is SGHRS, CDR2 YFSETQ. Trimming took 3 bases from V and 5 from J; bases not matched to a gene: 14. The complete variable domain, with remaining parts taken from reference TRBV5-1 and TRBJ1-4, reads KAGVTQTPRYLIKTRGQQVTLSCSPISGHRSVSWYQQTPGQGLQFLFEYFSETQRNKGNFPGRFSGRQFSNSRSEMNVSTLELGDSALYLCASSSRPGTGRGNEKLFFGSGTQLSVL.

The chain is built from TRBV15 and TRBJ2-1; TRBD2 matches 7 bases. V was pared by 3 bases and J by 9 bases, with 17 bases of the junction left unmatched. Germline assignment: CDR1 LNHNV and CDR2 YYDKDF (reference sequence). The CDR3 covers 17 residues. CDR3 loop: CATSRGETAGPFSEQFF. CDR3 in DNA: TGTGCCACCAGCAGGGGGGAGACAGCGGGGCCTTTCAGTGAGCAGTTCTTC.

The DNA of the CDR3 is TGTGCCAGTAAGGACAGGGGGCCCTATGGCTACACCTTC. This gives the protein CASKDRGPYGYTF. The chain combines TRBV19 with TRBJ1-2, with 11 bases identical to TRBD1. The CDR3 consists of 13 residues. Germline V gene data show CDR1 as LNHDA and CDR2 as SQIVND (reference sequence). Trimming cost V 7 bases and J 4 bases; bases outside gene matches: 2.

V is TRBV19 and J is TRBJ2-7, with 7 nucleotides matching TRBD1. The CDR3 is made up of 15 amino acids. Trimming took 2 bases from V and 0 from J; bases not matched to a gene: 4. Germline V CDR1 and CDR2: LNHDA, SQIVND (reference sequence). CDR3 in DNA: TGTGCCAGTAGTATAAACAGGGGATACTCCTACGAGCAGTACTTC. This translates into CASSINRGYSYEQYF.

The rearrangement links TRBV4-3 to TRBJ1-6, with D possibly TRBD1 on 6 matching bases. CDR1 is LGHNA and CDR2 is YSLEER in the germline V gene. Trimming left V 0 bases short and J 7 bases short, with 13 bases between. CDR3 length: 16 amino acids. CDR3 sequence reads: CASSQDRGMANSPLHF. In DNA, the CDR3 is TGCGCCAGCAGCCAAGACAGGGGTATGGCGAATTCACCCCTCCACTTT.

The chain employs TRBV6-1 and TRBJ2-1, with D possibly TRBD1 on 6 matching bases. CDR1 MNHNS and CDR2 SASEGT come from the germline V gene. V lost 10 bases and J lost 7, with 20 bases in between. The CDR3 consists of 14 residues. The CDR3 DNA is TGTGCCATCAGGGGATGGAGGACTGGGAATGAGCAGTTCTTC. This translates into CAIRGWRTGNEQFF.

This CDR3 is CASSSRDYEQYF. DNA of the CDR3: TGTGCCAGCAGCTCCAGGGACTACGAGCAGTACTTC. The V and J genes are TRBV5-8 and TRBJ2-7, with a tentative D call TRBD1 (5 bases). CDR1 and CDR2 from the germline V gene are SGHTS and YDEGEE. Deletions cut 3 bases from V and 3 bases from J, with 7 bases between. CDR3 length: 12 residues.

This chain connects TRBV18 to TRBJ2-5; TRBD1 aligns across 7 bases. The DNA end is more similar to TRBJ2-7, so the J call may be wrong. The germline V gene encodes CDR1 KGHSH and CDR2 LQKENI. CDR3 length equals 15 residues. The CDR3: CASSPKGASTYEQYF. CDR3 bases: TGTGCCAGCTCACCAAAGGGGGCCTCCACCTACGAGCAGTACTTC.